This T cell receptor (beta chain) was captured in a study of T cell responses to AZD1222 COVID-19 vaccine. Whole-study findings and limits: The sample set comprised mostly white British donors with more females, and clonal diversity was possibly underestimated.

Only in-frame clones appear in the TCRdb table, and some are missing; sequencing was by immunoSEQ multiplex PCR. The table lists some 90,000 clones, around 90% of them singletons, with 1.5% in the top ten. This CDR3 contains 14 residues. Germline-derived CDR1 and CDR2 are SGDLS and YYNGEE. The V gene end was trimmed by 3 bases and the J gene end by 5 bases; junction bases not matched to a gene: 5. With respect to this clone: The antigen remains undetermined.

Sequenced here: peripheral blood, sampled on day 0 of AZD1222 vaccination. The chain has TRBV9 and TRBJ2-5, with 9 bases lining up with TRBD1. The TCR was taken from an adult in good health. CDR3 amino acids: CASSAGQGGETQYF. The CDR3 DNA follows: TGTGCCAGCAGCGCGGGACAGGGAGGGGAGACCCAGTACTTC.